A few counts support the clone carrying this T cell receptor (beta chain). No antigen is known for it. This record belongs to a study of post-analysis software for immune sequencing data. CDR1 and CDR2 (germline): SGHTA, FQGNSA. The V end was cut by 4 bases, the J end by 5 bases, with 12 bases between. This CDR3 has 14 amino acids. Unique molecular identifiers tagged the TCR beta cDNA libraries. TCRdb used MiXCR to reprocess the PCR reads, holding one entry per CDR3 protein. There are about 760,000 distinct CDR3 sequences in the sample; 30% occur only once, and more than 0.45% lies in the top ten. Study outcomes and limitations: Five or six TRBV segments, TRBV5-6, TRBV5-1 and TRBV20-1 among them, were found more frequent in patients than controls. Compared with controls, patients showed significantly lower normalized Chao1 diversity.

The TCR sequence derives from a girl aged 5 to 17 with multiple sclerosis. This sequence joins TRBV7-2 and TRBJ2-4, with D hard to call. Sequenced material: blood. The CDR3 sequence: CASSSSLVQNIQYF. In DNA, the CDR3 is TGTGCCAGCAGCTCTTCGCTCGTACAAAACATTCAGTACTTC.